The present T cell receptor (beta chain) was sequenced within a study of OX40 agonist ivuxolimab in advanced cancers. Method: immunoSEQ multiplex PCR; TCRdb's copy keeps in-frame clones and lacks some. The sample holds around 25,000 clones; approximately 80% are singletons and the top ten take 23%. This clone has just a few counts. The CDR3 extends over 15 amino acids. The V gene's germline CDR1 is SGDLS and CDR2 YYNGEE. The V gene end was trimmed by 3 bases and the J gene end by 5 bases; junction bases not matched to a gene: 2. The J gene is TRBJ2-5, the V gene TRBV9; 15 bases map to TRBD2. Sequences were derived from CD4+ or CD8+ T cells sorted from blood, sampled in a trial of the OX40 agonist ivuxolimab. This receptor was identified in an adult with an advanced solid tumor such as melanoma, head and neck, liver or kidney cancer. The CDR3 region is CASSGTSGRGETQYF. The CDR3, as DNA: TGTGCCAGCAGCGGGACTAGCGGGAGGGGTGAGACCCAGTACTTC.